The T cell receptor beta chain under discussion was sequenced for a study of cytomegalovirus exposure and HLA in healthy donors. In germline, CDR1 is PRHDT, CDR2 FYEKMQ (reference sequence). The CDR3 length is 12 residues. V was shortened by 0 bases and J by 6 bases, with 6 bases between the two germline ends. The study ran its PCR with 60 Vbeta and 13 Jbeta primers. TCRdb keeps only in-frame clones here, not all; method: immunoSEQ multiplex PCR. The profile covers under 150,000 clones, with over 75% appearing a single time and less than 3% taken by the ten largest. The rearrangement joins TRBV13 to TRBJ2-7; D is unresolved. The sample comprised PBMCs. This receptor was taken from a male donor in good health and CMV-seronegative. The CDR3 DNA sequence: TGTGCCAGCAGCTTAGGCCTATCCGAGCAGTACTTC. This codes for CASSLGLSEQYF. Combining the CDR3 with reference TRBV13 and TRBJ2-7 gives the whole variable domain AAGVIQSPRHLIKEKRETATLKCYPIPRHDTVYWYQQGPGQDPQFLISFYEKMQSDKGSIPDRFSAQQFSDYHSELNMSSLELGDSALYFCASSLGLSEQYFGPGTRLTVT.